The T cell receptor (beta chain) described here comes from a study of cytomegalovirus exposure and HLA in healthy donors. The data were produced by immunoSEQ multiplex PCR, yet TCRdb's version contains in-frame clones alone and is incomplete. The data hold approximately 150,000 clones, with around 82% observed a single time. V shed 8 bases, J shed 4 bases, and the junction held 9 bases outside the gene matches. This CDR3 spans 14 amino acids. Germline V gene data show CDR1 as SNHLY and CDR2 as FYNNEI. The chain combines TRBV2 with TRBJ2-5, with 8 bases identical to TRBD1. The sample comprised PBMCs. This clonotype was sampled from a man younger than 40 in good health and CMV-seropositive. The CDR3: CASEPGGLGETQYF. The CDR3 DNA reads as TGTGCCAGCGAGCCAGGGGGCTTGGGAGAGACCCAGTACTTC.